This T cell receptor beta chain was sequenced for a study of T-cell reconstitution after alpha-beta-depleted transplantation in children. Study results and caveats: The origin of high day-60 TCRbeta diversity in some patients lay in surviving recipient T cells and thymic progenitors. At around two months after transplant, the alpha-beta T cells were reportedly derived from several hundred expanded clones that came from non-depleted graft cells. T-cell counts and diversity at one year post-transplant came mainly from newly produced T cells.

This clonotype has more than one count but fewer than ten. The target antigen is unknown. Between the trimmed V and J ends, which lost 0 bases and 1 base, there was a span of 10 bases. Germline CDR1 reads LNHNV; CDR2 reads YYDKDF (reference sequence). The CDR3 spans 15 residues. The TCRbeta library incorporated unique molecular identifiers. Via MiXCR, TCRdb re-called the PCR reads, giving one row per CDR3 protein. The sample has about 510,000 distinct CDR3 sequences; around 10% are singletons. V gene TRBV15 combines with J gene TRBJ2-7, with D possibly being TRBD2 (6 bases). The specimen comprised PBMCs, mostly from graft donor cells, sampled 180 days after TCRalphabeta/CD19-depleted stem cell transplant. This clonotype was obtained from a female patient aged 2-10 years who had a stem cell transplant for aplastic anemia, so the T cells may come from the graft donor. CDR3 nucleotides: TGTGCCACCAGCAGAGATCTGGGGGGATCCTACGAGCAGTACTTC. Translated: CATSRDLGGSYEQYF.